The source of this TCR beta chain is a study of chemoradiotherapy in HPV16-positive cancers. Study conclusions and caveats: Candidate HPV-specific clones and E7-related TCR motifs grew in tumor during treatment.

This CDR3 contains 14 residues. Deletions cut 4 bases from V and 0 bases from J, with 7 bases between. Germline V CDR1 and CDR2: MDHEN, SYDVKM. The repertoire was sequenced with immunoSEQ multiplex PCR; TCRdb's copy has only in-frame clones and lacks some. The sample comprises 20,000 to 25,000 clones, roughly 95% of which are singletons, and around 2.6% rests with the top ten. About this clone: Its antigen is currently unknown.

Collection took place from a patient who underwent chemoradiotherapy. This sequence originates from a human donor with HPV-associated anogenital cancer. J is TRBJ1-3 and V is TRBV28; D ambiguous. The CDR3 spells CASSWAGSGNTIYF. CDR3 sequence (DNA): TGTGCCAGCAGTTGGGCAGGCTCTGGAAACACCATATATTTT. The full variable domain, completed using reference TRBV28 and TRBJ1-3, is DVKVTQSSRYLVKRTGEKVFLECVQDMDHENMFWYRQDPGLGLRLIYFSYDVKMKEKGDIPEGYSVSREKKERFSLILESASTNQTSMYLCASSWAGSGNTIYFGEGSWLTVV.